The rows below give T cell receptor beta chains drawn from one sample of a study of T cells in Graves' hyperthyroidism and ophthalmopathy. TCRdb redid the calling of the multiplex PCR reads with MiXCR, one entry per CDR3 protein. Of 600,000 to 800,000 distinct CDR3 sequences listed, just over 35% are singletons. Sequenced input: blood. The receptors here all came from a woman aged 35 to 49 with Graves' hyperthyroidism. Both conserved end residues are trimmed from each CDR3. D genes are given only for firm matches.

cdr3_aa: ASSHSGENQPQH; j_call: TRBJ1-5; d_call: NA; v_call: TRBV5-4
cdr3_aa: ASSIGLEETQY; j_call: TRBJ2-5; d_call: NA; v_call: TRBV19
cdr3_aa: ASRTRRKDTEAF; j_call: TRBJ1-1; d_call: NA; v_call: TRBV7-2
cdr3_aa: ASSRGVRSAEAF; j_call: TRBJ1-1; d_call: NA; v_call: TRBV7-3
cdr3_aa: AIMTVNNYGYT; j_call: TRBJ1-2; d_call: NA; v_call: TRBV10-3
cdr3_aa: ASSLQGVGQETQY; j_call: TRBJ2-5; d_call: TRBD1; v_call: TRBV12-3/TRBV12-4
cdr3_aa: ASRGGLFNQPQH; j_call: TRBJ1-5; d_call: NA; v_call: TRBV12-3/TRBV12-4
cdr3_aa: ASSLVFLAGGGRETQY; j_call: TRBJ2-5; d_call: TRBD2; v_call: TRBV5-1
cdr3_aa: ASSSGPRGNSPLH; j_call: TRBJ1-6; d_call: NA; v_call: TRBV7-9
cdr3_aa: SVPREGRGGGYGYT; j_call: TRBJ1-2; d_call: NA; v_call: TRBV29-1
cdr3_aa: SAMGLAGVEEQY; j_call: TRBJ2-7; d_call: TRBD2; v_call: TRBV20-1
cdr3_aa: ASPIAGGGDGYT; j_call: TRBJ1-2; d_call: NA; v_call: TRBV10-1
cdr3_aa: SANSVVTGEQY; j_call: TRBJ2-7; d_call: NA; v_call: TRBV20-1
cdr3_aa: ASSLGFLRTGELF; j_call: TRBJ2-2; d_call: NA; v_call: TRBV7-9
cdr3_aa: ASSRGRDRMNTEAF; j_call: TRBJ1-1; d_call: TRBD1; v_call: TRBV5-1
cdr3_aa: AISPLGGNGYT; j_call: TRBJ1-2; d_call: NA; v_call: TRBV10-3
cdr3_aa: ASSQMGPRDDEKLF; j_call: TRBJ1-4; d_call: NA; v_call: TRBV5-4
cdr3_aa: ASSPSGAFSYEQY; j_call: TRBJ2-7; d_call: TRBD2; v_call: TRBV7-8
cdr3_aa: ARGRAGNYGYT; j_call: TRBJ1-2; d_call: NA; v_call: TRBV10-1
cdr3_aa: ASSTRQGPSGGYT; j_call: TRBJ1-2; d_call: NA; v_call: TRBV6-5
cdr3_aa: ASSVGGQGWQPQH; j_call: TRBJ1-5; d_call: NA; v_call: TRBV9
cdr3_aa: ASSYFSAEAF; j_call: TRBJ1-1; d_call: NA; v_call: TRBV6-6
cdr3_aa: SARSLAGGFYTGELF; j_call: TRBJ2-2; d_call: TRBD2; v_call: TRBV20-1
cdr3_aa: ASRTYRGISSPLH; j_call: TRBJ1-6; d_call: TRBD1; v_call: TRBV4-3
cdr3_aa: ASSVQGGAEQY; j_call: TRBJ2-7; d_call: NA; v_call: TRBV9
cdr3_aa: ASSSIPTGTASYEQY; j_call: TRBJ2-7; d_call: TRBD1; v_call: TRBV19
cdr3_aa: ASEKGQGSYGYT; j_call: TRBJ1-2; d_call: TRBD1; v_call: TRBV25-1
cdr3_aa: ASRRLAGGLEQY; j_call: TRBJ2-7; d_call: TRBD2; v_call: TRBV4-1
cdr3_aa: ASSPEGLFEAF; j_call: TRBJ1-1; d_call: NA; v_call: TRBV10-2
cdr3_aa: SAPTVGFKTQY; j_call: TRBJ2-5; d_call: NA; v_call: TRBV20-1
cdr3_aa: ASSLVGQGSYEQY; j_call: TRBJ2-7; d_call: NA; v_call: TRBV7-2
cdr3_aa: ASSTPTSGSSYEQY; j_call: TRBJ2-7; d_call: TRBD2; v_call: TRBV9
cdr3_aa: ASNNGETGPINTEAF; j_call: TRBJ1-1; d_call: NA; v_call: TRBV6-2/TRBV6-3
cdr3_aa: ASSQDLLAGGNTGELF; j_call: TRBJ2-2; d_call: TRBD2; v_call: TRBV7-6
cdr3_aa: ASSVDGTDTQY; j_call: TRBJ2-3; d_call: NA; v_call: TRBV9
cdr3_aa: ASSYSLWGIGPYEQY; j_call: TRBJ2-7; d_call: NA; v_call: TRBV6-5
cdr3_aa: ASSLGQGRNGYT; j_call: TRBJ1-2; d_call: TRBD1; v_call: TRBV5-6
cdr3_aa: ASSWRQGTGQETQY; j_call: TRBJ2-5; d_call: TRBD1; v_call: TRBV11-2
cdr3_aa: SAPKDPGGRGNYGYT; j_call: TRBJ1-2; d_call: NA; v_call: TRBV20-1